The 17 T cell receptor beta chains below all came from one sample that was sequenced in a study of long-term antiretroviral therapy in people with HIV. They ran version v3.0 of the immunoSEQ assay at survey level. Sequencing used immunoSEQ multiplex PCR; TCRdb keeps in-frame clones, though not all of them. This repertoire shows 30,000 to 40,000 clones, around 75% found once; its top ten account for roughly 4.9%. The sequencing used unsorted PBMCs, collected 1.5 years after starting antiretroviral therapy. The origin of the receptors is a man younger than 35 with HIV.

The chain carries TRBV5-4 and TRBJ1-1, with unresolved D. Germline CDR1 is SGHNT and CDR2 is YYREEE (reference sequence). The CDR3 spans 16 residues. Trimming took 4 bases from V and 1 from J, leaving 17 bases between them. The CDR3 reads CASSPGRARTNTEAFF. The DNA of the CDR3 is TGTGCCAGCAGCCCTGGGAGGGCGAGAACGAACACTGAAGCTTTCTTT.

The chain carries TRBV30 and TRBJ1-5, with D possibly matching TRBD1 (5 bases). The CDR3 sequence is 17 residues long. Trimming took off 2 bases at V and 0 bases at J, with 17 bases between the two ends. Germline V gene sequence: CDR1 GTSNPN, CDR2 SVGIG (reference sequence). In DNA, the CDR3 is TGTGCCTGGAGTCGGGGCTCCCTCTCGAATAGCAATCAGCCCCAGCATTTT. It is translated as CAWSRGSLSNSNQPQHF.

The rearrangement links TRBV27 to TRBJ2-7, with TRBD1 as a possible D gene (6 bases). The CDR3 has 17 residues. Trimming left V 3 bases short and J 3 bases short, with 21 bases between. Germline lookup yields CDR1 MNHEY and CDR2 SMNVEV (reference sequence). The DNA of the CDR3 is TGTGCCAGCAGTTTGCGTAGGGGGTATTCAGGAAACTACGAGCAGTACTTC. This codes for CASSLRRGYSGNYEQYF.

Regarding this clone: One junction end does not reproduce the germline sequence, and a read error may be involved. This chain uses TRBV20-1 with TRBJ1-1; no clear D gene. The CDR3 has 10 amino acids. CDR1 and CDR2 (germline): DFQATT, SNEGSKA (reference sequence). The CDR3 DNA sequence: TGCAGTGCTTTGAAAACTGAAGCTTTCTTT. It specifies CSALKTEAFF.

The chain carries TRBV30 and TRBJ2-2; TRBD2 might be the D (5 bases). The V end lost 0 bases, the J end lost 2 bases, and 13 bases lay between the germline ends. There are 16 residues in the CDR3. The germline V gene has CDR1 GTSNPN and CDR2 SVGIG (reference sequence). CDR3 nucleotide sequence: TGTGCCTGGAGTGTAGTCGGGAAACAAAACACCGGGGAGCTGTTTTTT. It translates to CAWSVVGKQNTGELFF.

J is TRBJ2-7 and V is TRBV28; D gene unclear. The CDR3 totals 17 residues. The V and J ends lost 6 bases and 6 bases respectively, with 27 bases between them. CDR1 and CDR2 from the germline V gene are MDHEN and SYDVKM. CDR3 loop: CASRARWLGRTLVEQYF. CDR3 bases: TGTGCCAGCAGAGCGCGGTGGCTAGGGCGGACCCTGGTCGAGCAGTACTTC.

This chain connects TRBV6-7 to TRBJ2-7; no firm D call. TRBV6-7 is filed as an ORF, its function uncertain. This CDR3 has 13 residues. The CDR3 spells CLGLPTLLTEQYF. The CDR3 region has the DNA TGTCTAGGTCTCCCGACTCTTTTAACCGAGCAGTACTTC.

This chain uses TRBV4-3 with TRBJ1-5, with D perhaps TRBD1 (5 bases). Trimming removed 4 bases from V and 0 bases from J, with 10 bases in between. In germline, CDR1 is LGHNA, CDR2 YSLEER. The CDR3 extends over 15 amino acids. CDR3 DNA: TGCGCCAGCAGCCGGGACGGCGATAGCAATCAGCCCCAGCATTTT. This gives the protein CASSRDGDSNQPQHF.

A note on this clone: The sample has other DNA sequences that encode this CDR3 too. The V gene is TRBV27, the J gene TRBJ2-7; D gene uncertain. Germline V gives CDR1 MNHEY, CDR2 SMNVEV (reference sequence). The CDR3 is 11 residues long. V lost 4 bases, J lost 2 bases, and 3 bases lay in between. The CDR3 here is CASSSTYEQYF. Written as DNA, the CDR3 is TGTGCCAGCAGTTCCACCTACGAGCAGTACTTC.

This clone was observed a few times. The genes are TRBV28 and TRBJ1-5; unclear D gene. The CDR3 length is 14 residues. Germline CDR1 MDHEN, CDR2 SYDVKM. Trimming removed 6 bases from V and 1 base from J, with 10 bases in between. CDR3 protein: CASSPGLSNQPQHF. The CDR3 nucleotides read TGTGCCAGCAGCCCTGGGCTAAGCAATCAGCCCCAGCATTTT.

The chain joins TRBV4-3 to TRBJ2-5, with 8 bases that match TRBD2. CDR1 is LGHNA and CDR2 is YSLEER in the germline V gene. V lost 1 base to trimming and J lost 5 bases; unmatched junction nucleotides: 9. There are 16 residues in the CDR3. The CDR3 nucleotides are TGCGCCAGCAGCCAAGGGACCGGGGGGGATGTGGAGACCCAGTACTTC. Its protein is CASSQGTGGDVETQYF.

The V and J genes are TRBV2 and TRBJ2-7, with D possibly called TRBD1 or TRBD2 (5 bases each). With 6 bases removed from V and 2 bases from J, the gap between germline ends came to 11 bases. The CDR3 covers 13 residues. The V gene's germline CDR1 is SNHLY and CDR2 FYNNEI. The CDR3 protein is CASRRTGPYEQYF. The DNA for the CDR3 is TGTGCCAGCAGGCGCACGGGACCCTACGAGCAGTACTTC.

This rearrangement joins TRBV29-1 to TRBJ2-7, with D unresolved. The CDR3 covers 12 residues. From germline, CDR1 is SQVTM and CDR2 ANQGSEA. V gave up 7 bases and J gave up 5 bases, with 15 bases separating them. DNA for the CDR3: TGCAGCGGGCTTTGGGGTTGGCACGAGCAGTACTTC. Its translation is CSGLWGWHEQYF.

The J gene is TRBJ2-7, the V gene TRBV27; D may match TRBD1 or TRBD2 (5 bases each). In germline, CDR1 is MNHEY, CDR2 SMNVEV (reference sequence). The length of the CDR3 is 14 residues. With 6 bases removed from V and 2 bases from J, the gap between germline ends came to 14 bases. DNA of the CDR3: TGTGCCAGCAGAACCGGGACCGACGCCTACGAGCAGTACTTC. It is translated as CASRTGTDAYEQYF.

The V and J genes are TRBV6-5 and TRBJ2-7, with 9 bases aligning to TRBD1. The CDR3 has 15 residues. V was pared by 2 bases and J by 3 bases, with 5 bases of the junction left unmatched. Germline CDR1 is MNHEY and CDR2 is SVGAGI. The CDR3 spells CASSYDRGSNYEQYF. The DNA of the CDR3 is TGTGCCAGCAGTTACGACAGGGGGTCCAACTACGAGCAGTACTTC.

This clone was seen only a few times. The CDR3 region is CASRPQGVLGYTF. Written as DNA, the CDR3 is TGTGCCAGCAGACCACAGGGGGTGCTAGGCTACACCTTC. The V and J genes are TRBV28 and TRBJ1-2, with TRBD1 matching over 8 bases. CDR3 length: 13 residues. After removal of 6 bases from V and 8 bases from J, the junction contained 8 bases not matched to a gene. Germline CDR1 reads MDHEN; CDR2 reads SYDVKM.

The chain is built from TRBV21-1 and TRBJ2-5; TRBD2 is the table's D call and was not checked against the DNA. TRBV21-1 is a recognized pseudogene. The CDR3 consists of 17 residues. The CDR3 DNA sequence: TGTGCCAGCAGCAATTACGGGAGAGGCAATCAAAAAGAGACCCAGTACTTC. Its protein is CASSNYGRGNQKETQYF.